This T cell receptor beta chain came from a study of T cell changes during pregnancy in multiple sclerosis. The CDR3 is 15 residues long. Looked up from germline, CDR1 is LNHNV and CDR2 is YYDKDF (reference sequence). V lost 1 base and J lost 2, with 11 bases in between. Assay: immunoSEQ multiplex PCR; the TCRdb copy retains only in-frame clones and omits some. The table shows some 80,000 clones, with about 90% occurring only once. The sequencing used peripheral blood, collected before pregnancy. The receptor's source is a female donor with multiple sclerosis, enrolled in a pregnancy study. The V call is TRBV15, the J call TRBJ2-5; D might be TRBD2 (5 bases). CDR3 nucleotide sequence: TGTGCCACCAGCAGAGCTGGGTCGGGGCAAGAGACCCAGTACTTC. Translating gives CATSRAGSGQETQYF.